These T cell receptor beta chains were read from a single sample in a study of T cell responses to AZD1222 COVID-19 vaccine. Assay used: immunoSEQ multiplex PCR; TCRdb lists only in-frame clones, some missing. The repertoire holds about 150,000 clones, with roughly 85% as singletons. The sequencing here drew on peripheral blood, taken on day 0 of AZD1222 vaccination. These receptors all come from an adult in good health. CDR3s include the opening cysteine and the closing phenylalanine or tryptophan. Fields, in order: clone size, D gene, V gene, J gene, CDR3 DNA, CDR3 protein. D genes are given only for firm matches. Only part of the rows carry a size: once, few, many, or a class if the clone is expanded.

size: .; D: .; V: TRBV5-1; J: TRBJ1-1; DNA: TGCGCCAGCAGCTGGCAGGGCCACACTGAAGCTTTCTTT; CDR3: CASSWQGHTEAFF
size: few; D: .; V: TRBV10-3; J: TRBJ2-2; DNA: TGTGCCATCAGTGAGGTGGGAAACACCGGGGAGCTGTTTTTT; CDR3: CAISEVGNTGELFF
size: .; D: .; V: TRBV3-1/TRBV3-2; J: TRBJ1-2; DNA: TGTGCCAGCAGCCAAGAGGGGGTGAACTATGGCTACACCTTC; CDR3: CASSQEGVNYGYTF
size: .; D: .; V: TRBV30; J: TRBJ1-6; DNA: TGTGCCTGGAGCCCCGTCTATGGGTCACCCCTCCACTTT; CDR3: CAWSPVYGSPLHF
size: .; D: TRBD1; V: TRBV4-2; J: TRBJ2-7; DNA: TGTGCCAGCAGCCAAGCCCCGACAGGGGGTGAGCAGTACTTC; CDR3: CASSQAPTGGEQYF
size: .; D: .; V: TRBV4-2; J: TRBJ1-1; DNA: TGTGCCAGCAGCCAAGAGGGGGACCCGCGGGGGACTGAAGCTTTCTTT; CDR3: CASSQEGDPRGTEAFF
size: few; D: .; V: TRBV5-1; J: TRBJ2-7; DNA: TGCGCCAGCAGCTACTCTGGCCCCTACGAGCAGTACTTC; CDR3: CASSYSGPYEQYF
size: few; D: .; V: TRBV28; J: TRBJ2-7; DNA: TGTGCCAGCGGATACTCCATTAGAGCCTACGAGCAGTACTTC; CDR3: CASGYSIRAYEQYF
size: few; D: .; V: TRBV6-5; J: TRBJ2-5; DNA: TGTGCCAGCACTCCACTGGGCGGAGAGACCCAGTACTTC; CDR3: CASTPLGGETQYF
size: .; D: .; V: TRBV11-3; J: TRBJ2-1; DNA: TGTGCCAGCAGCAGGCCCCCCTACAATGAGCAGTTCTTC; CDR3: CASSRPPYNEQFF
size: .; D: TRBD1; V: TRBV30; J: TRBJ2-7; DNA: TGTGCCGGGGGGGGACAGGGGGCCGGGCAGTACTTC; CDR3: CAGGGQGAGQYF
size: once; D: .; V: TRBV29-1; J: TRBJ1-6; DNA: TGCAGCGTTGCATGGGGGCAGGATTCACCCCTCCACTTT; CDR3: CSVAWGQDSPLHF
size: .; D: .; V: TRBV6-4; J: TRBJ2-5; DNA: TGTGCCAGCAGTGAGTCTTGGGCCGGAGAGACCCAGTACTTC; CDR3: CASSESWAGETQYF
size: .; D: .; V: TRBV4-1; J: TRBJ1-5; DNA: TGCGCCAGCAGCCAAGGTGGGTTGAGCAATCAGCCCCAGCATTTT; CDR3: CASSQGGLSNQPQHF
size: .; D: .; V: TRBV6-5; J: TRBJ1-6; DNA: TGTGCCAGCAGGAGCTCCTATAATTCACCCCTCCACTTT; CDR3: CASRSSYNSPLHF
size: .; D: .; V: TRBV5-4; J: TRBJ1-2; DNA: TGTGCCAGCAGCTTTGTCAGTCCTAACTATGGCTACACCTTC; CDR3: CASSFVSPNYGYTF
size: .; D: .; V: TRBV3-1/TRBV3-2; J: TRBJ1-2; DNA: TGTGCCAGCAGCCAAATTCTGGGCGACAACTATGGCTACACCTTC; CDR3: CASSQILGDNYGYTF
size: .; D: .; V: TRBV21-1; J: TRBJ2-1; DNA: TGTGCCAGCAGCAAAGGGGTGAGAAATGAGCAGTTCTTC; CDR3: CASSKGVRNEQFF
size: .; D: TRBD1; V: TRBV2; J: TRBJ2-1; DNA: TGTGCCAGCAGAGTGGGACAGAGCTCCTACAATGAGCAGTTCTTC; CDR3: CASRVGQSSYNEQFF
size: .; D: .; V: TRBV7-9; J: TRBJ1-3; DNA: TGTGCCAGCAGCGCACTAGCTCTCTCTGGAAACACCATATATTTT; CDR3: CASSALALSGNTIYF
size: .; D: .; V: TRBV29-1; J: TRBJ2-1; DNA: TGCAGCGTTGAGGTCAGGGGTATGGCCTACAATGAGCAGTTCTTC; CDR3: CSVEVRGMAYNEQFF
size: .; D: .; V: TRBV6-1; J: TRBJ1-3; DNA: TGTGCCAGCAGTGAAAAGTTGGACGACACCATATATTTT; CDR3: CASSEKLDDTIYF
size: .; D: .; V: TRBV29-1; J: TRBJ2-1; DNA: TGCAGCGTTAATAGGATTCTAAATGAGCAGTTCTTC; CDR3: CSVNRILNEQFF
size: .; D: .; V: TRBV7-2; J: TRBJ1-5; DNA: TGTGCCAGCAGCTTTATGGGGGATCAGCCCCAGCATTTT; CDR3: CASSFMGDQPQHF
size: .; D: .; V: TRBV15; J: TRBJ2-1; DNA: TGTGCCACCGACCGGGGGACAAACAATGAGCAGTTCTTC; CDR3: CATDRGTNNEQFF
size: .; D: .; V: TRBV4-2; J: TRBJ2-7; DNA: TGTGCCAGCAGCTCCCCCGGGGCGGACTACGAGCAGTACTTC; CDR3: CASSSPGADYEQYF
size: .; D: TRBD2; V: TRBV10-2; J: TRBJ2-5; DNA: TGCGCCAGCAGGAGCGGGGGGACGGAGACCCAGTACTTC; CDR3: CASRSGGTETQYF
size: .; D: .; V: TRBV20-1; J: TRBJ1-4; DNA: TGCAGTGCGAGGGGTTCGGGAAAACTGTTTTTT; CDR3: CSARGSGKLFF
size: once; D: TRBD2; V: TRBV10-1; J: TRBJ2-3; DNA: TGCGCCAGCAGTGAGTTTAAGGTCGGGACTAGCGGACGAACAGATACGCAGTATTTT; CDR3: CASSEFKVGTSGRTDTQYF
size: .; D: TRBD2; V: TRBV10-3; J: TRBJ2-1; DNA: TGTGCCATCAGTGGCCTACCCGGGACTAGCGGCCTGGGGGCGAACGGTAATGAGCAGTTCTTC; CDR3: CAISGLPGTSGLGANGNEQFF
size: .; D: TRBD2; V: TRBV6-1; J: TRBJ2-7; DNA: TGTGCCAGCAGTGAGACTAGCGGGAGGGGCGAGCAGTACTTC; CDR3: CASSETSGRGEQYF
size: .; D: .; V: TRBV6-5; J: TRBJ2-7; DNA: TGTGCCAGCAGTTACGGGCAGGGCAACGAGCAGTACTTC; CDR3: CASSYGQGNEQYF
size: .; D: TRBD1; V: TRBV6-5; J: TRBJ1-2; DNA: TGTGCCAGCAGCGAGACAGGGCACTATGGCTACACCTTC; CDR3: CASSETGHYGYTF
size: .; D: TRBD2; V: TRBV5-1; J: TRBJ2-1; DNA: TGCGCCAGCAGCTACCAGCAAGCGGGAGCGGGTTACAATGAGCAGTTCTTC; CDR3: CASSYQQAGAGYNEQFF
size: .; D: TRBD2; V: TRBV7-6; J: TRBJ2-3; DNA: TGTGCCAGCAGCTTAGCGGGGACTAGCTCTGTGTCGACAGATACGCAGTATTTT; CDR3: CASSLAGTSSVSTDTQYF
size: .; D: TRBD1; V: TRBV27; J: TRBJ1-6; DNA: TGTGCCAGCAGGGCCGGGACAGGGGGAAATTCACCCCTCCACTTT; CDR3: CASRAGTGGNSPLHF
size: .; D: TRBD2; V: TRBV3-1/TRBV3-2; J: TRBJ2-5; DNA: TGTGCCAGCAGCCGGAGACTAGCGGGAGGGGGGGAGACCCAGTACTTC; CDR3: CASSRRLAGGGETQYF
size: .; D: .; V: TRBV9; J: TRBJ2-3; DNA: TGTGCCAGCAGCGTAAGGGGCCTGGGTATCACAGATACGCAGTATTTT; CDR3: CASSVRGLGITDTQYF
size: .; D: .; V: TRBV7-9; J: TRBJ1-4; DNA: TGTGCCATCCGAGCGATAGGGGCGTCTAATGAAAAACTGTTTTTT; CDR3: CAIRAIGASNEKLFF
size: .; D: .; V: TRBV10-3; J: TRBJ1-5; DNA: TGTGCCATCAGTGAGTCGGTGGGGAATCAGCCCCAGCATTTT; CDR3: CAISESVGNQPQHF
size: once; D: .; V: TRBV2; J: TRBJ1-5; DNA: TGTGCCAGCAGTGTAGGGCAGGGGAGGGGAGTTGTTCAGCCCCAGCATTTT; CDR3: CASSVGQGRGVVQPQHF
size: .; D: TRBD1; V: TRBV2; J: TRBJ2-3; DNA: TGTGCCAGCAGTGAAGCGCATAGGGGGCAAGGAGATACGCAGTATTTT; CDR3: CASSEAHRGQGDTQYF
size: .; D: .; V: TRBV19; J: TRBJ2-2; DNA: TGTGCCAGTAGTGTCGACGGGAACACCGGGGAGCTGTTTTTT; CDR3: CASSVDGNTGELFF